This TCR beta chain was obtained from a study of OX40 agonist ivuxolimab in advanced cancers. Study context: Among those enrolled, mean age was approximately 60 years (range roughly 23 to 90) and 70% to 85% were male.

Comments on this clone: Antigen specificity is unknown.

TCRdb's table, derived via immunoSEQ multiplex PCR, lists solely in-frame clones and lacks some. The table records about 50,000 clones, approximately 80% of them present only once. Blood got drawn at baseline, again on cycle 4 day 1, and then on cycle 7 day 1. This CDR3 contains 15 residues. The germline V gene encodes CDR1 MNHNY and CDR2 SVGAGI (reference sequence). V was clipped by 5 bases and J by 4 bases; unmatched bases: 7. Study-level results: Antigen specificity remained undetermined for the expanded peripheral T cells.

The receptor's source is an adult with an advanced solid tumor such as melanoma, head and neck, liver or kidney cancer. The sequencing used CD4+ or CD8+ T cells sorted from blood, collected in a trial of the OX40 agonist ivuxolimab. The V call is TRBV6-6, the J call TRBJ1-1; TRBD1 matches at 10 bases. CDR3 bases: TGTGCCAGCAGTCTGGGACAGGGGCGGGGCACTGAAGCTTTCTTT. Translated: CASSLGQGRGTEAFF.